A selection of T cell receptor beta chains follows, all from one sample in a study of identical twins. Each CDR3 protein gets one entry after TCRdb re-called the 5' RACE reads with MiXCR. Found here are approximately 1.8 million distinct CDR3 sequences, around 33% of them singletons; the top ten hold about 0.25%. Sequencing was performed on cord blood. Receptors were obtained from a newborn girl in good health. Each CDR3 is given with its conserved first and last residue. A D gene is named only where the DNA matches it firmly. Only some rows state a clone size, as once, few, many or a class for expanded clones.

size	length	D	V	J	DNA	CDR3
few	14	-	TRBV7-6	TRBJ1-4	TGTGCCAGCAGCTTAGTCTGGGGGCATGAAAAACTGTTTTTT	CASSLVWGHEKLFF
few	15	-	TRBV20-1	TRBJ1-2	TGCAGTGCTAGAGATCTGAGGCTAGCTAACTATGGCTACACCTTC	CSARDLRLANYGYTF
-	15	TRBD1	TRBV20-1	TRBJ2-5	TGCAGTGCTAGAGATAGGACAGGGCGACAAGAGACCCAGTACTTC	CSARDRTGRQETQYF
-	16	-	TRBV10-3	TRBJ1-2	TGTGCCATCACCGGGACACCTCTCTCACTTAACTATGGCTACACCTTC	CAITGTPLSLNYGYTF
-	15	-	TRBV12-3/TRBV12-4	TRBJ1-5	TGTGCCAGCAGTTTGCACCCCCTGAACAATCAGCCCCAGCATTTT	CASSLHPLNNQPQHF
few	14	-	TRBV6-2/TRBV6-3	TRBJ2-7	TGTGCCAGCAGTAAGGGACATTTCTCCTACGAGCAGTACTTC	CASSKGHFSYEQYF
many	13	-	TRBV5-1	TRBJ2-7	TGCGCCAGCAGCTTGGACAGGGACTACGAGCAGTACTTC	CASSLDRDYEQYF
once	14	TRBD2	TRBV7-2	TRBJ2-5	TGTGCCAGCAGCTTTCCGGGAGGGGTTGAGACCCAGTACTTC	CASSFPGGVETQYF
-	14	-	TRBV19	TRBJ1-4	TGTGCCAGTAGCCCCCTCGGGCCTGATGAAAAACTGTTTTTT	CASSPLGPDEKLFF
-	14	-	TRBV9	TRBJ2-2	TGTGCCAGCAGCGTAGATCCGTACACCGGGGAGCTGTTTTTT	CASSVDPYTGELFF
few	16	TRBD2	TRBV12-3/TRBV12-4	TRBJ2-3	TGTGCCAGCAGCCCAGCGGGAGGGTCCGCCACAGATACGCAGTATTTT	CASSPAGGSATDTQYF
few	14	TRBD1	TRBV2	TRBJ1-4	TGTGCCAGCAGGTTACAGGGGGCAAGTGAAAAACTGTTTTTT	CASRLQGASEKLFF
few	12	-	TRBV20-1	TRBJ1-1	TGCAGTGCTAGAGTGCAGAACACTGAAGCTTTCTTT	CSARVQNTEAFF
few	11	-	TRBV12-3/TRBV12-4	TRBJ1-3	TGTGCCAGCAGCCAGGGAAACACCATATATTTT	CASSQGNTIYF
few	17	-	TRBV4-1	TRBJ2-1	TGCGCCAGCAGCCAAAGGAAGGACTACCCCTCCTACAATGAGCAGTTCTTC	CASSQRKDYPSYNEQFF
-	13	TRBD2	TRBV20-1	TRBJ2-1	TGCAGTGCGGCGGGGGGTCCTTTCTACGAGCAGTTCTTC	CSAAGGPFYEQFF
-	16	-	TRBV12-3/TRBV12-4	TRBJ2-3	TGTGCCAGCAGTTCCCCGAGGAGGGTGGGGACAGATACGCAGTATTTT	CASSSPRRVGTDTQYF
-	14	TRBD2	TRBV25-1	TRBJ2-1	TGTGCCCCCCGACCCGGGACTAGCGACAATGAGCAGTTCTTC	CAPRPGTSDNEQFF
many	13	-	TRBV29-1	TRBJ2-5	TGCAGCGTTGTAGATGGGAGTGTAGGGACCCAGTACTTC	CSVVDGSVGTQYF
-	17	TRBD2	TRBV12-3/TRBV12-4	TRBJ2-4	TGTGCCAGCAGTCCGGAGGGACTAGCGGGGGGAAAAAACATTCAGTACTTC	CASSPEGLAGGKNIQYF
-	16	-	TRBV5-8	TRBJ1-1	TGTGCCAGCAGCTTGGTGGGGCGGGGACGGAACACTGAAGCTTTCTTT	CASSLVGRGRNTEAFF
-	14	TRBD1	TRBV6-1	TRBJ2-7	TGTGCCAGCAAAGATAGGACAGGGGGCTACGAGCAGTACTTC	CASKDRTGGYEQYF
-	18	-	TRBV27	TRBJ2-5	TGTGCCAGCAGTTTAGTAGGCCCACAAAGTCCCTTAAACAATGAGCAGTACTTC	CASSLVGPQSPLNNEQYF
few	19	TRBD2	TRBV28	TRBJ2-3	TGTGCCAGCAGGGCCGAACCTATGTGGCTAGCGGGAGGTCCAGATACGCAGTATTTT	CASRAEPMWLAGGPDTQYF
-	15	-	TRBV6-5	TRBJ1-6	TGTGCCAGCACCAAAGGGTGGGGAGAAGGGTCACCCCTCCACTTT	CASTKGWGEGSPLHF
few	16	TRBD2	TRBV4-2	TRBJ2-3	TGTGCCAGCAGCCACCTGAGCGGGAGGGCCACAGATACGCAGTATTTT	CASSHLSGRATDTQYF
few	14	TRBD2	TRBV20-1	TRBJ2-7	TGCAGTGCTAGAGGGACTAGCGGGAAAAATGAGCAGTACTTC	CSARGTSGKNEQYF
-	16	TRBD2	TRBV6-1	TRBJ2-1	TGTGCCAGCAAGGGGACTAGCGGGGGGAAATACAATGAGCAGTTCTTC	CASKGTSGGKYNEQFF
-	15	-	TRBV5-1	TRBJ2-7	TGCGCCAGCAGCTTGGATTGGACTAAATCCTACGAGCAGTACTTC	CASSLDWTKSYEQYF
-	14	-	TRBV5-5	TRBJ1-2	TGTGCCAGCAACCACAGGCCGGGGATCTATGGCTACACCTTC	CASNHRPGIYGYTF
-	15	-	TRBV12-3/TRBV12-4	TRBJ2-3	TGTGCCAGCAGTCCGGCTAGCCGTTCCGGCGGTACGCAGTATTTT	CASSPASRSGGTQYF
few	16	-	TRBV27	TRBJ2-1	TGTGCCAGCAGTTTAGGCGTCGGGCCCTCCTACAATGAGCAGTTCTTC	CASSLGVGPSYNEQFF
-	16	TRBD2	TRBV10-3	TRBJ2-3	TGTGCCATCACTCCGAGCGGGAGGAAAGGAGGAGATACGCAGTATTTT	CAITPSGRKGGDTQYF
-	15	TRBD1	TRBV10-3	TRBJ1-2	TGTGCCATCAGTGAGTCCGGGACAGCCACTTATGGCTACACCTTC	CAISESGTATYGYTF
few	15	TRBD2	TRBV28	TRBJ2-7	TGTGCCAGCAGTGAACTAGCGTTTGCCCCCTACGAGCAGTACTTC	CASSELAFAPYEQYF
-	13	-	TRBV5-4	TRBJ1-1	TGTGCCAGCAGTCCGGACCCCGGAACTGAAGCTTTCTTT	CASSPDPGTEAFF